The source of this T cell receptor beta chain is a study of cytomegalovirus exposure and HLA in healthy donors (TCRdb year 2017). Background on the whole study: In an earlier analysis of around 540 of the donors, roughly 300 Gb of sequence data and roughly 100 million unique TCR beta sequences from 150 million to 200 million T cells were reported. An early release that covered 640 HLA-typed donors contained approximately 300 gigabases of sequencing data and about 84 million unique TCR sequences. Of the roughly 400 genotyped donors, 70% to 90% were placed in the genetic ancestry cluster associated with self-reported Caucasian donors. The study aimed to test whether signatures of past pathogen exposure could be identified by cataloging public T cell receptors. Using immunosequencing, the study profiled T cell repertoires from fewer than 850 subjects and related those repertoires to cytomegalovirus serostatus. A separate validation cohort of 100 to 150 different subjects was used in addition to the 666-subject first cohort. To predict cytomegalovirus infection status, the study combined high-throughput TCR immunosequencing, statistical association of individual TCRs with disease status, and machine learning. To study patterns of TCR occurrence, a later analysis re-analyzed previously published TCR beta repertoires from several hundred donors and added high-resolution HLA genotyping. Rather than using new phenotypic data, the later analysis identified candidate immune exposures from TCR beta sequences and from how often those sequences occurred across donors. In an earlier analysis of 587 of the donors, high-throughput TCR beta sequencing was used to judge whether each TCR beta V gene segment behaved as functional or pseudogenic. Donor age, sex, ethnicity and CMV serostatus were collected together with the repertoire data. In a later genetic analysis, genome-wide SNP genotypes for 398 of the 666 donors were used, and that subset was treated as a discovery cohort. All discovery cohort repertoires had been generated using a single sequencing platform. Class I and class II HLA loci were covered by the typing at four-digit resolution. Typing coverage varied by locus: roughly 629-640 donors for A, B, C, DRB1 and DQB1; about 520 for DQA1; over 600 for DPA1; fewer than 480 for DPB1. Four to six DR-DQ haplotypes were handled as single units for association and clustering, since linkage in the cohort was strong. Across some 400 genotyped donors of the cohort, an average of approximately 220,000 unique TCR beta nucleotide sequences per donor were sequenced, and roughly 18% of those sequences were non-productive. Findings and caveats that apply to the study as a whole: A further reported finding was that TCR beta sequences accurately predicted the HLA-A and HLA-B alleles for most subjects in the first cohort. Linkage disequilibrium might explain the correlated functional status among segregating V segments, but an unknown experimental factor could not be excluded. HLA typing was unavailable for some donors at each locus, so association tests used only the typed subset. A later genetic analysis associated a missense DCLRE1C variant with V-gene and J-gene trimming of TCR beta chains, and an independent cohort replicated the association. In an earlier analysis of fewer than 750 of the donors, most TCR beta V segments were observed in productive rearrangements about 87% or about 30% of the time, broadly matching IMGT annotations. The authors suggested that the approach could potentially be extended to other disease states and immunological phenotypes. In a later analysis, HLA-associated TCR beta chains were found to be more clonally expanded and to have lower generation probabilities than equally common non-associated chains. In the study, approximately 160 TCR beta chains were listed as associated with cytomegalovirus. The classifier was reported to diagnose cytomegalovirus status with high specificity and sensitivity in both the original cohort and the validation cohort. This cohort had only TCR beta chains sequenced, and the lack of alpha or paired-chain data limited which features could be detected. According to a later analysis, parvovirus B19, influenza, CMV and Epstein-Barr virus appeared linked to several top co-occurrence clusters. Most TCR sequences were seen in very few donors, while some public TCRs were found in many individuals. When HLA alleles, especially DR and DQ, strongly co-occurred, attributing TCR associations to individual alleles was difficult. At a false discovery rate of 0.05, a later analysis linked approximately 18,000 TCR beta sequences to specific HLA alleles. A cluster of highly shared sequence variants was judged likely to be a technical artifact of the sequencing pipeline. According to a later analysis, most CMV-associated TCR beta chains appeared to be HLA-restricted, and the HLA associations seemed to be driven largely by CMV exposure. A later analysis found that TCR association rates varied across HLA loci, with DRB1 alleles showing the most associated TCRs and HLA-C alleles the fewest. In a later genetic analysis, fewer N-insertions in productive TCRs were reported among donors in an Asian-associated ancestry cluster than the roughly 700-donor mean. CMV serostatus was the only immune exposure information available for the cohort. A few of the identified cytomegalovirus-associated TCR beta chains were confirmed in vitro to be specific for cytomegalovirus antigens. Because counts were too low, about 15 rarely observed V segments, including chromosome 9 orphons, were left out of the earlier analysis of a few hundred of the donors. The presence/absence analyses assumed that sequencing depth was roughly uniform across donors, and that assumption may not be true.

Library generation was performed with the immunoSEQ multiplex PCR assay. A mixture of 60 forward primers for TCR Vbeta segments and 13 reverse primers for TCR Jbeta segments was used in the multiplex PCR. A multiplex PCR assay on genomic DNA amplified the CDR3 region of rearranged TCR beta genes. On the Illumina HiSeq System, the amplified TCR beta libraries were sequenced as 87-base-pair reads. The authors' analysis ran thus. A later analysis counted approximately 74 million unique TCR beta chains across the 650 to 700 repertoires, and roughly 11 million of these chains were shared by at least two donors. Raw reads were error-corrected and collapsed into unique sequences with a nearest-neighbor algorithm that merged closely related sequences to remove PCR and sequencing errors. To assign V, D and J gene segments, CDR3 sequences were aligned to IMGT reference sequences. For a sequence to be retained, at least a six-nucleotide match to both a V gene segment and a J gene segment was required. A rearrangement counted as productive if the CDR3 had no stop codons and remained in frame with V and J, and every other rearrangement counted as non-productive. Following IMGT convention, CDR3 was defined as the stretch from the second conserved V-encoded cysteine up to the conserved J-encoded phenylalanine. The earlier analysis of about 620 of the donors excluded sequences that lacked an unambiguous match to a single V gene segment. In an earlier analysis of roughly 600 of the donors, a V segment was called functional when productive rearrangements were above 56.7%, and segregating when the standard deviation between donors exceeded 5%. A statistical classification framework was developed to diagnose cytomegalovirus status using the catalog of TCR beta chain sequences. In a later analysis, TCR nucleotide sequences were compared against IMGT/GENE-DB human TR gene sequences so that V and J genes could be assigned. The TCRdist pipeline was used in a later analysis to assign CDR3 sequences and most-parsimonious VDJ recombination scenarios. In a later analysis, each TCR beta chain was defined by its CDR3 amino acid sequence together with its V-gene family, and reads lacking a unique V-gene family were excluded. In a later analysis, 450 to 600 highly shared, low-generation-probability nucleotide sequences were removed to address suspected cross-contamination and a sequencing artifact. In a later analysis, a clonal expansion index was calculated for each public chain from normalized within-repertoire ranks of inferred template counts. In a later analysis, generation probabilities were computed with a VDJ recombination model fitted to out-of-frame rearrangements, and the resulting probabilities were checked against IGoR. In a later analysis, TCR-TCR, TCR-HLA and TCR-CMV co-occurrence was scored with hypergeometric tests, and a repertoire-size bias correction was applied to TCR pairs. In a later analysis, false discovery rates were estimated by permuting HLA or CMV assignments 20 times. A later analysis grouped co-occurring TCRs with DBSCAN, adding TCRdist sequence similarity when clustering within HLA-allele-positive subsets. Co-occurrence clustering excluded repertoires with fewer than 30,000 or more than 120,000 public chains, plus five with anomalous nucleotide sharing. TCRdb obtained this table from immuneACCESS and retained in-frame rearrangements with V and J assigned. These tables miss some clones; where compared with another copy, unresolved V genes account for less than half of the shortfall, and the remainder is unexplained. The D gene and trimming were derived from the DNA, and the V and J assignments and clone size from that table. This sample comprises about 150,000 clones, more than 75% of them detected only once. The ten largest clones add up to 3.5% of the sample.

Of note for this clone: There is no known antigen for this receptor. No clone much larger than this one lies a single base away; base qualities are absent.

The cohort was made up of approximately 670 healthy bone marrow donors. Cohort members were all nominally healthy when sampled, although unrecorded immune exposures were likely present. CMV serostatus was recorded as positive for 250 to 300 and negative for 352 of the 666 cohort members, whereas no CMV serostatus was recorded for the donor in question. A peripheral blood sample was provided by each donor, and peripheral blood mononuclear cells were used for TCR beta sequencing. The Qiagen DNeasy Blood Extraction Kit was used to extract genomic DNA from the blood cell samples. The receptor was isolated from a human donor in good health. Material: PBMCs.

The DNA is TGTGCCAGCAGCTTCGCGGCTTCTTACCAAGAGACCCAGTACTTC. It encodes CASSFAASYQETQYF. The V gene is TRBV7-2 and the J gene is TRBJ2-5; the D gene remains uncertain. CDR1 SGHTA and CDR2 FQGNSA are derived from the germline V gene. The cysteine opens and the phenylalanine closes a CDR3 of 15 amino acids. Of all the DNA, just the CDR3 is kept, 45 bases in frame from base 1. Between the V and J ends, shortened by 3 bases and 0 bases respectively, the junction contains 11 bases.